Listed here are 26 T cell receptor beta chains from one sample, sequenced in a study of cytomegalovirus exposure and HLA in healthy donors. Primers: 60 Vbeta forward and 13 Jbeta reverse. TCRdb's copy holds only in-frame clones and misses some; the assay was immunoSEQ multiplex PCR. This sample has around 180,000 clones, with roughly 80% found just once. The specimen sequenced was PBMCs. These receptors were taken from a boy aged 5-17 years in good health and CMV-seronegative.

The chain combines TRBV10-2 with TRBJ1-2, with 10 bases identical to TRBD1. V trimming: 2 bases; J trimming: 4 bases; junction bases outside the gene matches: 10. The CDR3 has 17 amino acids. Germline values: CDR1 WSHSY, CDR2 SAAADI. CDR3 loop: CASSEPRGGQGLYGYTF. The CDR3 region has the DNA TGCGCCAGCAGTGAGCCGAGGGGGGGACAGGGGCTCTATGGCTACACCTTC.

The chain links TRBV5-6 to TRBJ2-7; 12 bases agree with TRBD1. Trimming removed 4 bases from V and 7 bases from J; junction bases left unmatched: 6. Germline loops: CDR1 SGHDT, CDR2 YYEEEE. CDR3 length: 14 residues. The CDR3 region is CASSRGQGAGEQYF. As DNA, the CDR3 is TGTGCCAGCAGCAGGGGACAGGGGGCGGGGGAGCAGTACTTC. The complete variable domain, with remaining parts taken from reference TRBV5-6 and TRBJ2-7, reads DAGVTQSPTHLIKTRGQQVTLRCSPKSGHDTVSWYQQALGQGPQFIFQYYEEEERQRGNFPDRFSGHQFPNYSSELNVNALLLGDSALYLCASSRGQGAGEQYFGPGTRLTVT.

DNA of the CDR3: TGTGCCACCAGCAGAGATACTCGAAACACCATATATTTT. Encoded protein: CATSRDTRNTIYF. This rearrangement joins TRBV15 to TRBJ1-3; D unresolved. The CDR3 loop spans 13 amino acids. With 0 bases removed from V and 5 bases from J, the gap between germline ends came to 5 bases. Germline CDR1 reads LNHNV; CDR2 reads YYDKDF (reference sequence).

This clone showed up just once. The rearrangement uses TRBV5-6 and TRBJ2-3, with a tentative D call TRBD2 (5 bases). Trimming took 5 bases from V and 2 from J, leaving 12 bases between them. Looked up from germline, CDR1 is SGHDT and CDR2 is YYEEEE. The CDR3 covers 14 residues. CDR3 sequence reads: CASRLDWHTDTQYF. The CDR3, as DNA: TGTGCCAGCAGGCTGGACTGGCACACAGATACGCAGTATTTT.

The rearrangement links TRBV7-2 to TRBJ2-7, with D tentatively TRBD1 (5 bases). The length of the CDR3 is 13 residues. V lost 0 bases and J lost 4, with 7 bases in between. Germline V lookup: CDR1 SGHTA, CDR2 FQGNSA. The CDR3 reads CASSLAQGYEQYF. The CDR3 nucleotides read TGTGCCAGCAGCTTAGCGCAGGGATACGAGCAGTACTTC.

The chain uses TRBV5-1 and TRBJ2-4; perhaps TRBD1 as D (6 bases). Germline CDR1 SGHRS, CDR2 YFSETQ. Trimming took off 2 bases at V and 6 bases at J, with 15 bases between the two ends. The CDR3 has 15 residues. This chain's CDR3 is CASSLTNRDTNIQYF. The CDR3 DNA is TGCGCCAGCAGCTTAACAAACCGGGACACAAACATTCAGTACTTC.

The chain recombines TRBV19 with TRBJ1-1; the D is unclear. CDR1 is LNHDA, CDR2 SQIVND, per germline (reference sequence). CDR3 length: 15 residues. Trimming stripped 0 bases from V and 1 base from J, with 9 bases between. The CDR3 reads CASSIDHSGNTEAFF. The CDR3, as DNA: TGTGCCAGTAGTATAGACCACTCAGGGAACACTGAAGCTTTCTTT.

The rearrangement joins TRBV6-1 to TRBJ1-2, with 8 bases identical to TRBD1. Germline CDR1 reads MNHNS; CDR2 reads SASEGT. CDR3 size: 14 residues. Unmatched junction bases numbered 5, after V lost 5 bases and J lost 3 bases. The CDR3 DNA reads TGTGCCAGCAGTAGACAGGGGTTGGACTATGGCTACACCTTC. Protein product: CASSRQGLDYGYTF.

The chain recombines TRBV6-1 with TRBJ1-6; no clear D. Trimming removed 5 bases at V and 15 bases at J, with 11 bases between. Germline lookup yields CDR1 MNHNS and CDR2 SASEGT. CDR3 length: 11 amino acids. This CDR3 is CASSYREFLHF. CDR3 in DNA: TGTGCCAGCAGTTACAGAGAATTCCTCCACTTT.

This clone was observed once. V gene TRBV28 combines with J gene TRBJ1-1, with a weak D call TRBD1 (5 bases). The CDR3 covers 15 residues. Per germline, CDR1 MDHEN and CDR2 SYDVKM. The V end was cut by 4 bases, the J end by 3 bases, with 15 bases between. The CDR3 DNA reads TGTGCCAGCAGTTCGCAGGGTTCGGGGGACACTGAAGCTTTCTTT. This translates into CASSSQGSGDTEAFF.

V usage is TRBV28 and J usage is TRBJ2-7, with D hard to call. Germline loops: CDR1 MDHEN, CDR2 SYDVKM. The CDR3 totals 13 residues. Trimming removed 5 bases from V and 0 bases from J, with 8 bases in between. As DNA, the CDR3 is TGTGCCAGCAGTCTTACAGTCTCCTACGAGCAGTACTTC. This translates into CASSLTVSYEQYF.

The chain employs TRBV10-3 and TRBJ1-1; 7 nucleotides match TRBD1. The germline V gene has CDR1 ENHRY and CDR2 SYGVKD. With V trimmed by 6 bases and J by 0 bases, 1 base remained unmatched. This CDR3 is 13 amino acids long. The CDR3 region is CAIRGQLNTEAFF. As DNA, the CDR3 is TGTGCCATCAGGGGACAGTTGAACACTGAAGCTTTCTTT.

CDR3 sequence: CASSVGLVTGDGYGYTF. Here the CDR3 DNA reads TGTGCCAGCAGCGTGGGTCTTGTAACAGGGGATGGCTATGGCTACACCTTC. The chain uses TRBV9 and TRBJ1-2, with 7 bases that match TRBD1. V was pared by 2 bases and J by 4 bases, with 14 bases of the junction left unmatched. This CDR3 contains 17 residues. Germline loops: CDR1 SGDLS, CDR2 YYNGEE.

This chain's CDR3 is CASSLSRANGYTF. The CDR3 bases are TGTGCCAGCAGTTTAAGCAGGGCCAATGGCTACACCTTC. The V call is TRBV27, the J call TRBJ1-2; possible D gene TRBD1, 5 bases. Per germline, CDR1 MNHEY and CDR2 SMNVEV (reference sequence). V lost 2 bases and J 6 bases, leaving 10 bases between the germline ends. CDR3 length equals 13 residues.

V usage is TRBV6-4 and J usage is TRBJ2-3; D is possibly TRBD1 (6 bases). Deletions cut 5 bases from V and 0 bases from J, with 21 bases between. The CDR3 has 18 amino acids. Germline V gene data show CDR1 as MRHNA and CDR2 as SNTAGT. CDR3 bases: TGTGCCAGCAGTCCCAACCCTTGGACAGCCTCTAGCACAGATACGCAGTATTTT. Its protein product is CASSPNPWTASSTDTQYF.

The chain carries TRBV5-6 and TRBJ1-1; tentatively, D is TRBD1 (6 bases). CDR1 is SGHDT and CDR2 is YYEEEE in the germline V gene. Trimming cost V 4 bases and J 1 base, with 11 bases left between them. CDR3 length: 14 residues. CDR3 nucleotide sequence: TGTGCCAGCAGCATACAGGGATCGAACACTGAAGCTTTCTTT. Residues: CASSIQGSNTEAFF.

The rearrangement links TRBV19 to TRBJ2-3, with 12 nucleotides matching TRBD2. The V segment lost 10 bases and the J segment 7 bases; nucleotides outside the gene matches: 9. In germline, CDR1 is LNHDA, CDR2 SQIVND (reference sequence). The length of the CDR3 is 14 residues. The CDR3 sequence: CATRLAGARNTQYF. DNA of the CDR3: TGTGCCACCAGACTAGCGGGAGCCCGAAATACGCAGTATTTT.

CDR3 nucleotide sequence: TGTGCCAGCAGCTTGGAACGGCCCAGCGCCTATAATTCACCCCTCCACTTT. Its translation is CASSLERPSAYNSPLHF. The rearrangement uses TRBV5-8 and TRBJ1-6; D remains unclear. This CDR3 comprises 17 residues. The germline V gene encodes CDR1 SGHTS and CDR2 YDEGEE. The ends were cut back, 0 bases at V and 2 bases at J, with 12 bases in the middle.

The CDR3 here is CASSPRLAGGREQYF. For the CDR3, the DNA is TGTGCCAGCAGCCCCCGACTAGCGGGAGGAAGGGAGCAGTACTTC. This chain links TRBV7-6 with TRBJ2-7, with TRBD2 identical over 13 bases. This CDR3 region has 15 residues. Germline V gene sequence: CDR1 SGHVS, CDR2 FNYEAQ. The J segment lost 7 bases and the V segment lost 5 bases, leaving 8 bases of the junction unmatched.

V usage is TRBV9 and J usage is TRBJ1-4; 7 bases fit TRBD1. Looked up from germline, CDR1 is SGDLS and CDR2 is YYNGEE. V dropped 3 bases and J dropped 4; count of bases not matched to a gene: 6. This CDR3 has 15 residues. This CDR3 is CASSDSTGYNEKLFF. The CDR3 region has the DNA TGTGCCAGCAGCGATTCGACAGGGTATAATGAAAAACTGTTTTTT.

The chain carries TRBV7-9 and TRBJ1-5; a possible D gene is TRBD1 (6 bases). V was pared by 3 bases and J by 4 bases, with 16 bases between. Per the germline V gene, CDR1 is SEHNR and CDR2 is FQNEAQ (reference sequence). The CDR3 covers 16 residues. In nucleotides, the CDR3 is TGTGCCAGCAGCTTTACCACAGGGAGGGGTAATCAGCCCCAGCATTTT. It yields the protein CASSFTTGRGNQPQHF.

The chain has TRBV5-4 and TRBJ2-5, with 9 bases matching TRBD1. Trimming at V came to 4 bases and at J to 3 bases, leaving 7 bases not matched to a gene. The CDR3 totals 15 residues. The V gene's germline CDR1 is SGHNT and CDR2 YYREEE (reference sequence). This chain's CDR3 is CASSKRDRDKETQYF. Written as DNA, the CDR3 is TGTGCCAGCAGCAAGCGGGACAGGGACAAAGAGACCCAGTACTTC.

The chain is built from TRBV27 and TRBJ1-5; the D is unclear. This CDR3 comprises 13 residues. Between the trimmed V and J ends, which lost 2 bases and 6 bases, there was a span of 8 bases. CDR1 is MNHEY and CDR2 is SMNVEV in the germline V gene (reference sequence). The CDR3 DNA follows: TGTGCCAGCAGTTTAAGTTTTAGTCAGCCCCAGCATTTT. Amino acids: CASSLSFSQPQHF.

The genes are TRBV4-3 and TRBJ2-2; 10 nucleotides line up with TRBD2. The CDR3 spans 17 residues. The germline CDR1 and CDR2 sequences are LGHNA and YSLEER. Trimming removed 0 bases from V and 4 bases from J; junction bases left unmatched: 5. CDR3 sequence reads: CASSQDRIAGGTGELFF. For the CDR3, the DNA is TGCGCCAGCAGCCAAGATCGAATAGCGGGGGGCACCGGGGAGCTGTTTTTT.

The chain's CDR3 is CASCARSNTEAFF. The CDR3 DNA reads TGTGCCAGTTGCGCCAGGTCGAACACTGAAGCTTTCTTT. The rearrangement joins TRBV19 to TRBJ1-1; D is unresolved. The ends were cut back, 8 bases at V and 1 base at J, with 11 bases in the middle. Germline assignment: CDR1 LNHDA and CDR2 SQIVND (reference sequence). There are 13 residues in the CDR3.

The chain carries TRBV7-2 and TRBJ2-7; possible D gene TRBD2, 5 bases. Germline-derived CDR1 and CDR2 are SGHTA and FQGNSA. This CDR3 spans 14 amino acids. V was trimmed by 0 bases and J by 3 bases, leaving 9 bases between them. This chain's CDR3 is CASSLARGDYEQYF. CDR3 nucleotides: TGTGCCAGCAGCTTAGCCCGGGGAGACTACGAGCAGTACTTC.